The TCR beta chain under discussion was sequenced for a study of blood T cell repertoires in COVID-19. Study as a whole: COVID-19 samples from acute and convalescent phases originated in the United States, Italy and Spain. The cDNA or gDNA used as material had been derived from T cells, B-cell-depleted T cells, or PBMCs.

In this sample, this clone turned up once. Original handling: Reference gene primer amplification yielded estimated nucleated cell counts. Produced via immunoSEQ multiplex PCR; TCRdb's table is partial and in-frame only. V and J calls and clone size are those listed in that table; D and trimming were worked out from the DNA. Of roughly 62,000 clones listed, around 90% are singletons. The CDR3 is made up of 16 amino acids. CDR1 and CDR2 from the germline V gene are SGDLS and YYNGEE. V was pared by 0 bases and J by 1 base, with 5 bases of the junction left unmatched. This clonotype was obtained from a human donor with acute or convalescent COVID-19. The donor label of this sample is uncertain. V is TRBV9 and J is TRBJ2-3; TRBD2 matches 7 bases. Sequenced: peripheral blood. The CDR3 spells CASSVVLAGGTDTQYF. DNA of the CDR3: TGTGCCAGCAGCGTAGTTTTGGCGGGGGGCACAGATACGCAGTATTTT.